This entry is about one TCR beta chain. The antigen is undetermined. The data stem from a study of shared clonotypes between healthy human individuals. Study observations and caveats: Sharing across four donors was highest in naive CD4 (around 5%) and lowest in memory CD8 (around 0.4%).

The naive CD8 subset, CD45RO-negative cells positively selected for CCR7, excluded terminally differentiated effector memory CD45RA+ cells. Once extracted for a subset, genomic DNA was divided evenly among several immunoSEQ plates. Sequenced by immunoSEQ multiplex PCR; TCRdb stores in-frame clones only, minus some. The sample consists of about 820,000 clones, about 92% of them appearing once. CDR1 is MGHRA and CDR2 is YSYEKL in the germline V gene. Losses at the gene ends were 3 bases for V and 5 bases for J; bases not matched to a gene: 15. CDR3 length: 18 amino acids. Sequenced: naive CD8+ T cells sorted from blood. This chain uses TRBV4-1 with TRBJ2-1, with 8 bases aligning to TRBD1. This TCR came from a man aged 25-40 years in good health. The CDR3 here is CASSQAEGTGIINNEQFF. For the CDR3, the DNA is TGCGCCAGCAGCCAGGCGGAAGGGACAGGAATAATAAACAATGAGCAGTTCTTC.